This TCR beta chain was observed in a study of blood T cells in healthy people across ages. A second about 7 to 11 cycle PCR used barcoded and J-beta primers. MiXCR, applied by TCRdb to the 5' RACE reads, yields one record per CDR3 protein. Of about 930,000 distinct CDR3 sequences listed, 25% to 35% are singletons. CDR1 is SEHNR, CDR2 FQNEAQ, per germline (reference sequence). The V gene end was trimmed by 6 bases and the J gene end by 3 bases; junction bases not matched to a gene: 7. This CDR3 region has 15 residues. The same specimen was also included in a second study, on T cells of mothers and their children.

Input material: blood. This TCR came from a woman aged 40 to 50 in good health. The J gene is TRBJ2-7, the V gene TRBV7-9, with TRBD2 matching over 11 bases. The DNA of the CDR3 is TGTGCCAGCAGTACCGGGACTAGCGGTATCTACGAGCAGTACTTC. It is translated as CASSTGTSGIYEQYF.